A selection of T cell receptor beta chains follows, all from one sample in a study of blood T cell repertoires in COVID-19. Clones were read by immunoSEQ multiplex PCR, and TCRdb kept only the in-frame ones, dropping some. The sample carries about 110,000 clones, 75% to 95% recorded once. Sequenced: peripheral blood. Every receptor here comes from a woman aged 25 to 39 with acute or convalescent COVID-19. Both conserved end residues are part of each CDR3. A D gene is named only where the DNA matches it firmly. Some rows have no size entry. The others give once, few or many, or a class for an expanded clone.

abundance,v_gene,d_gene,j_gene,CDR3nt,CDR3aa
-,TRBV19,TRBD2,TRBJ2-3,TGTGCCAGTAGTACCCCCAGAACGGGAGGCCCAGATACGCAGTATTTT,CASSTPRTGGPDTQYF
-,TRBV25-1,-,TRBJ2-2,TGTGCCAGCAGTGAACAGTTCACCGGGGAGCTGTTTTTT,CASSEQFTGELFF
few,TRBV19,TRBD1,TRBJ1-6,TGTGCCGCGGGCGGACAGGGGAATTCACCCCTCCACTTT,CAAGGQGNSPLHF
-,TRBV28,-,TRBJ1-4,TGTGCCAGCAGTTTAGGAGGGTATCAAGAAAAACTGTTTTTT,CASSLGGYQEKLFF
-,TRBV18,TRBD2,TRBJ2-1,TGTGCCAGCTCACCGGGACTAGCGGGAGAATTAAGCTCCTACAATGAGCAGTTCTTC,CASSPGLAGELSSYNEQFF
-,TRBV14,-,TRBJ1-1,TGTGCCAGCAGTATCAGCACTGAAGCTTTCTTT,CASSISTEAFF
-,TRBV6-5,-,TRBJ1-1,TGTGCCAGCAGTTACTCATCCGTGAACACTGAAGCTTTCTTT,CASSYSSVNTEAFF
-,TRBV5-6,TRBD2,TRBJ2-7,TGTGCCAGCAACCTGGGACTAGCGGGAGGGCCCCCCTACGAGCAGTACTTC,CASNLGLAGGPPYEQYF
-,TRBV12-3/TRBV12-4,TRBD1,TRBJ1-2,TGTGCCAGCAGTTTGACAGGGGTGAATGGCTACACCTTC,CASSLTGVNGYTF
once,TRBV11-2,TRBD2,TRBJ2-3,TGTGCCGCCGCGCGGGGGGCCCGAGATACGCAGTATTTT,CAAARGARDTQYF
-,TRBV5-1,TRBD1,TRBJ1-2,TGCGCCAGCAGCCTCGGGACAGGGGGACGTGGCTACACCTTC,CASSLGTGGRGYTF
-,TRBV5-6,TRBD1,TRBJ2-5,TGTGCCAGCAGCTTGAAAGGGACAGGGGAACGGGAGACCCAGTACTTC,CASSLKGTGERETQYF
few,TRBV3-1/TRBV3-2,TRBD2,TRBJ2-7,TGTGCCAGCAGCCAACTAGCGGGGAGCTACGAGCAGTACTTC,CASSQLAGSYEQYF
-,TRBV30,TRBD1,TRBJ1-2,TGTGCCTGGATTGGAGGACAGGTCTATGGCTACACCTTC,CAWIGGQVYGYTF
-,TRBV6-2/TRBV6-3,-,TRBJ2-5,TGTGCCAGCAGTTACTCGATTGGGGGCGAGGAGACCCAGTACTTC,CASSYSIGGEETQYF
-,TRBV30,-,TRBJ1-2,TGTGCCTGGAGTGTACGGGGTAGCTATGGCTACACCTTC,CAWSVRGSYGYTF
-,TRBV3-1/TRBV3-2,TRBD2,TRBJ2-1,TGTGCCAGCAGCCAAGATGGTAGCGGGGATGAGCAGTTCTTC,CASSQDGSGDEQFF
once,TRBV6-6,TRBD2,TRBJ2-1,TGTGCCAGCAGGGCAGGACTAGCTTCTTTCTACAATGAGCAGTTCTTC,CASRAGLASFYNEQFF
-,TRBV5-5,-,TRBJ1-4,TGTGCCAGCGCCCCTGGGGCTTCTGTAGAAAAACTGTTTTTT,CASAPGASVEKLFF
-,TRBV5-6,-,TRBJ2-2,TGTGCCAGCAGCTTGAGGCTCCGGGGAACGAACACCGGGGAGCTGTTTTTT,CASSLRLRGTNTGELFF
-,TRBV6-2/TRBV6-3,TRBD1,TRBJ1-2,TGTGCCAGCAGTTCCGTTACTGCGCGGGACAGACAAGATTATGGCTACACCTTC,CASSSVTARDRQDYGYTF
-,TRBV7-2,-,TRBJ1-2,TGTGCCAGCAGCTTAGAGGCAGGGGCCTTTAAGTATGGCTACACCTTC,CASSLEAGAFKYGYTF
once,TRBV30,-,TRBJ2-7,TGTGCCTGGAAAAGCAGGGAATCCTACGAGCAGTACTTC,CAWKSRESYEQYF
-,TRBV11-2,TRBD1,TRBJ2-7,TGTGCCAGCAGCTTAGGTTCTCAGGGGGTATACGAGCAGTACTTC,CASSLGSQGVYEQYF
-,TRBV9,-,TRBJ1-6,TGTGCCAGCAGCCCGACGACAGGTCTTAATTCACCCCTCCACTTT,CASSPTTGLNSPLHF
-,TRBV28,-,TRBJ1-1,TGTGCCAGCAGTGAACTAACGGGGAGAAGCACTGAAGCTTTCTTT,CASSELTGRSTEAFF
-,TRBV28,-,TRBJ1-1,TGTGCCAGCAGCCCCACGGGGAGGGGTGGGGCTTTCTTT,CASSPTGRGGAFF
-,TRBV28,TRBD1,TRBJ1-2,TGTGCCAGCGCACCGCAGCGACAGGGGTTTGGTCGGAATGGCTACACCTTC,CASAPQRQGFGRNGYTF
-,TRBV28,TRBD2,TRBJ2-7,TGTGCCAGCAGTTTACCCGGGGGGACCTACGAGCAGTACTTC,CASSLPGGTYEQYF
-,TRBV6-5,TRBD1,TRBJ1-4,TGTGCCAGCAGGGGGCCGGGACAGGGTAATGAAAAACTGTTTTTT,CASRGPGQGNEKLFF
-,TRBV27,-,TRBJ1-2,TGTGCCAGCAGACCATCAGGGATGCCCCGAGGCTACACCTTC,CASRPSGMPRGYTF
-,TRBV6-5,TRBD1,TRBJ2-2,TGTGCCAGCAGTTACGGGACAGTGAACACCGGGGAGCTGTTTTTT,CASSYGTVNTGELFF
-,TRBV27,-,TRBJ1-2,TGTGCCAGCAGTTCCTACAGGGAGGGCTATGGCTACACCTTC,CASSSYREGYGYTF
-,TRBV19,TRBD2,TRBJ2-2,TGTGCCAGTAGTATAGGGGAGGGTGGCACCGGGGAGCTGTTTTTT,CASSIGEGGTGELFF
-,TRBV29-1,-,TRBJ1-2,TGCAGCGTTGGGGGGGGAATTTACTATGGCTACACCTTC,CSVGGGIYYGYTF
-,TRBV2,-,TRBJ1-4,TGTGCCAGAGGGATAGGGGAGGTGCGTGAAAAACTGTTTTTT,CARGIGEVREKLFF
few,TRBV4-1,TRBD1,TRBJ2-3,TGCGCCAGCAGCCAAGATCCCGGACAGGGGGCCACAGATACGCAGTATTTT,CASSQDPGQGATDTQYF
-,TRBV7-9,TRBD1,TRBJ2-7,TGTGCCAGCAGCTTTTGGACAGGGGAGAAGCCCTACGAGCAGTACTTC,CASSFWTGEKPYEQYF
-,TRBV11-2,-,TRBJ2-5,TGTGCCAGCGGAGGGACCCAGTACTTC,CASGGTQYF
few,TRBV28,-,TRBJ1-1,TGTGCCAGCCGTCCTCTACAGGGGAACACTGAAGCTTTCTTT,CASRPLQGNTEAFF
-,TRBV5-6,-,TRBJ1-2,TGTGCCAGCAGCACGACCCCCGGGCGGGTGATAAACTATGGCTACACCTTC,CASSTTPGRVINYGYTF
-,TRBV12-5,-,TRBJ1-5,TGTGCTAGTGACTCGGTTGGTGGCAGGGGTAATCAGCCCCAGCATTTT,CASDSVGGRGNQPQHF
-,TRBV9,-,TRBJ2-7,TGTGCCAGCAGCGTAGCCCCGGTGGAGGGGAGGAACGAGCAGTACTTC,CASSVAPVEGRNEQYF
-,TRBV10-3,TRBD1,TRBJ2-7,TGTGCCATCAGTGGCCTCGACAGGGACTCCTACGAGCAGTACTTC,CAISGLDRDSYEQYF
-,TRBV7-3,TRBD2,TRBJ2-1,TGTGCCAGCAGCTTAAGGGCTAGCGGGAGTAGCGAGCAGTTCTTC,CASSLRASGSSEQFF
-,TRBV30,TRBD1,TRBJ1-2,TGTGCCTGGAGAGAGACCGGGACAGGGTATCGAAAGGGCTACACCTTC,CAWRETGTGYRKGYTF
-,TRBV4-2,TRBD2,TRBJ2-1,TGTGCCAGCAGCCAAGATAACGGACTAGCGGGAGGGCGAGATGAGCAGTTCTTC,CASSQDNGLAGGRDEQFF
-,TRBV19,-,TRBJ2-5,TGTGCCAGTAGTATTCGTAGTTCGGCAGGGTATAGACAAGAGACCCAGTACTTC,CASSIRSSAGYRQETQYF
-,TRBV2,TRBD1,TRBJ1-2,TGTGCCAGCAGTGAGGGACAGGCCCCGCGAGGTAATGGCTACACCTTC,CASSEGQAPRGNGYTF
-,TRBV29-1,-,TRBJ1-1,TGCAGCGTTCACAGCGGAGGGAACACTGAAGCTTTCTTT,CSVHSGGNTEAFF
-,TRBV6-5,-,TRBJ1-6,TGTGCCAGCCGGGGGGCGCCGGGTAATTCACCCCTCCACTTT,CASRGAPGNSPLHF
-,TRBV15,TRBD1,TRBJ1-2,TGTGCCACCAGCAAGTTTCCGGGACAGGGGAGCTATGGCTACACCTTC,CATSKFPGQGSYGYTF
-,TRBV7-2,-,TRBJ2-7,TGTGCCAGCAGCCAGACAGGTGCTACTTCCGAGCAGTACTTC,CASSQTGATSEQYF
-,TRBV11-3,-,TRBJ2-1,TGTGCCAGCACCCCTCGGGGGTCCAATGAGCAGTTCTTC,CASTPRGSNEQFF
-,TRBV4-3,TRBD2,TRBJ2-1,TGCGCCAGCAGCCAAGTAATGGTAGCGGGAATAGGGGTGCAGTTCTTC,CASSQVMVAGIGVQFF
-,TRBV19,TRBD1,TRBJ1-4,TGTGCCAGTAGTACGGGACAGAGAAATGAAAAACTGTTTTTT,CASSTGQRNEKLFF
-,TRBV7-2,-,TRBJ1-5,TGTGCCAGCAGCTTAGTTTATGGGCCGGATCAGCCCCAGCATTTT,CASSLVYGPDQPQHF
once,TRBV27,TRBD1,TRBJ2-1,TGTGCCAGCAGAGAATGGACAGGGGTGAATGAGCAGTTCTTC,CASREWTGVNEQFF
once,TRBV24-1,TRBD1,TRBJ2-7,TGTGCCACCAGTGACCGAACAGGGGCCGGACGTGAGCAGTACTTC,CATSDRTGAGREQYF
-,TRBV5-6,-,TRBJ1-3,TGTGCCAGCAGCCCAGGTTCCTCTGGAAACACCATATATTTT,CASSPGSSGNTIYF